Reported below is one T cell receptor (beta chain). The primer mix had 60 Vbeta and 13 Jbeta primers. Libraries were prepared by immunoSEQ multiplex PCR; TCRdb keeps only in-frame clonotypes and omits some of them. This sample's table has around 130,000 clones. This sample is part of a study of cytomegalovirus exposure and HLA in healthy donors. V was cut by 6 bases and J by 0 bases, with 6 bases left in between. Germline V gene data show CDR1 as SGHAT and CDR2 as FQNNGV. This CDR3 is 13 amino acids long. The chain couples TRBV11-2 to TRBJ1-3; D possibly corresponds to TRBD1 (5 bases). What was sequenced was PBMCs. The TCR was taken from a middle-aged woman in good health and CMV-seronegative. CDR3 sequence: CASRGDSGNTIYF. CDR3 nucleotide sequence: TGTGCCAGCAGAGGGGACTCTGGAAACACCATATATTTT.